This TCR beta chain comes out of a study of regulatory T cells in long-lasting Graves disease. CDR3 regions were amplified by Arm-PCR using iRepertoire HTBI primers to build TCR beta libraries. MiXCR, applied by TCRdb to the multiplex PCR reads, yields one record per CDR3 protein. The repertoire includes under 500,000 distinct CDR3 sequences, roughly 20% of them detected once, and less than 25% sits in the top ten. Time point: persistent/refractory GD, antithyroid drugs over 5 years with positive TRAb. Construction of the TCR library relied on RNA isolated from PBMCs. V lost 1 base and J lost 4, with 10 bases in between. The CDR3 is 14 residues long. CDR1 LGHNA and CDR2 YSLEER come from the germline V gene.

This TCR derives from a female donor with Graves disease. The rearrangement joins TRBV4-3 to TRBJ1-2; perhaps TRBD1 as D (5 bases). The sequencing here drew on peripheral blood mononuclear cells (PBMCs), taken when the disease was refractory, from a patient treated with antithyroid drugs. As DNA, the CDR3 is TGCGCCAGCAGCCAAGGAGAACAGGCCTATGGCTACACCTTC. Protein sequence: CASSQGEQAYGYTF.